This T cell receptor (beta chain) was identified in a study of cytomegalovirus exposure and HLA in healthy donors. Study-level results: Follow-up analysis seemed to connect common viral pathogens with several of the most significant clusters identified. Presence/absence analyses rested on an assumption that sequencing depth was roughly uniform across donors. Some V segments could not be told apart, so they were left out, TRBV6-2 and TRBV6-3 among them. Relative to equally common others, HLA-associated TCR beta chains showed greater clonal expansion in a later analysis.

This CDR3 spans 13 amino acids. Trimming cost V 6 bases and J 5 bases, with 11 bases left between them. In germline, CDR1 is SNHLY, CDR2 FYNNEI. 60 Vbeta and 13 Jbeta primers were used in PCR. The assay was immunoSEQ multiplex PCR, and TCRdb's table has in-frame clones only and misses some. In the table there are 110,000 to 150,000 clones, roughly 71% of which are singletons. This clone was counted only a few times. Its antigen is not identified. The sample was PBMCs. This chain connects TRBV2 to TRBJ2-4, with a tentative D call TRBD2 (5 bases). The receptor comes from a man in his thirties or forties in good health and CMV-seronegative. In DNA form, the CDR3 reads TGTGCCAGCAGAAGACTACTAGAAAACATTCAGTACTTC. It encodes CASRRLLENIQYF.